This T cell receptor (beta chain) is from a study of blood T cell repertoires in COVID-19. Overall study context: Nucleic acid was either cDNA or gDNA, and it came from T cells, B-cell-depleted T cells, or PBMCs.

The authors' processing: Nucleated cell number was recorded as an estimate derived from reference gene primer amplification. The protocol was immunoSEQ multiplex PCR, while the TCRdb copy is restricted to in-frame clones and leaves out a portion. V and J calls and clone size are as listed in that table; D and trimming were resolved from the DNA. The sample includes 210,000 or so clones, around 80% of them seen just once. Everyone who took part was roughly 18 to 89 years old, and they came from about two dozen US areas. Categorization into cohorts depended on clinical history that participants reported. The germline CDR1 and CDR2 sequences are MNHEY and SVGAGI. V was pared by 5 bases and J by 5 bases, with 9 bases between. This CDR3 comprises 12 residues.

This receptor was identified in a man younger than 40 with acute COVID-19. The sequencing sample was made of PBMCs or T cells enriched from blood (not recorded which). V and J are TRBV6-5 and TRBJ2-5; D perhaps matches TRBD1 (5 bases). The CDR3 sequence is CASSMDKETQYF. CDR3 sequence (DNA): TGTGCCAGCAGTATGGACAAGGAGACCCAGTACTTC.